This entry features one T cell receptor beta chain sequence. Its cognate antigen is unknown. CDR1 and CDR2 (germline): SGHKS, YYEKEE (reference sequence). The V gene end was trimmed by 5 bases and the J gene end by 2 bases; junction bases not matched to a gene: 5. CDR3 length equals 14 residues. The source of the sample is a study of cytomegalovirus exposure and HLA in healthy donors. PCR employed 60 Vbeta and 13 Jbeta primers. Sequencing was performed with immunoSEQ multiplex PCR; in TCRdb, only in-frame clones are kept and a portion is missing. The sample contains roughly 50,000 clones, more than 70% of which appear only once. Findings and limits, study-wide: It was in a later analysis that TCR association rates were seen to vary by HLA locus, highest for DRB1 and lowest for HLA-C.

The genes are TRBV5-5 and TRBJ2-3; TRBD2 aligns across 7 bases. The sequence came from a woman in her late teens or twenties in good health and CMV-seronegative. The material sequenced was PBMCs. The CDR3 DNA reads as TGTGCCAGCAGTCCCGGGACTATCACAGATACGCAGTATTTT. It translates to CASSPGTITDTQYF. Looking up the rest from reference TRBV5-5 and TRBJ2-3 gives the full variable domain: DAGVTQSPTHLIKTRGQQVTLRCSPISGHKSVSWYQQVLGQGPQFIFQYYEKEERGRGNFPDRFSARQFPNYSSELNVNALLLGDSALYLCASSPGTITDTQYFGPGTRLTVL.